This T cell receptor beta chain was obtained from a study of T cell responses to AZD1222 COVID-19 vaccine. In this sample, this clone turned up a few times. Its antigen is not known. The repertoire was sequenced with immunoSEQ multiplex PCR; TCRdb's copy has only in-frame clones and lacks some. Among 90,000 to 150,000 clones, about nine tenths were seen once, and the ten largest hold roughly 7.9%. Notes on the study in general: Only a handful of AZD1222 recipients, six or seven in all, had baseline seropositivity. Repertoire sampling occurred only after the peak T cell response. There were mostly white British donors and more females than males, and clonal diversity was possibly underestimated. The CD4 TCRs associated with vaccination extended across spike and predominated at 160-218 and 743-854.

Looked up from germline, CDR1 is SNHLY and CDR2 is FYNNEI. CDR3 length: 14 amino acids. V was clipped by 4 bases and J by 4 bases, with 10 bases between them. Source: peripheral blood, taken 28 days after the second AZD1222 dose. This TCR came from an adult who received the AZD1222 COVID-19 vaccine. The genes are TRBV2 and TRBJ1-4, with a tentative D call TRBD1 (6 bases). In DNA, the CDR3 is TGTGCCAGCAGTGTACAGGGTTATAATGAAAAACTGTTTTTT. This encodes CASSVQGYNEKLFF.